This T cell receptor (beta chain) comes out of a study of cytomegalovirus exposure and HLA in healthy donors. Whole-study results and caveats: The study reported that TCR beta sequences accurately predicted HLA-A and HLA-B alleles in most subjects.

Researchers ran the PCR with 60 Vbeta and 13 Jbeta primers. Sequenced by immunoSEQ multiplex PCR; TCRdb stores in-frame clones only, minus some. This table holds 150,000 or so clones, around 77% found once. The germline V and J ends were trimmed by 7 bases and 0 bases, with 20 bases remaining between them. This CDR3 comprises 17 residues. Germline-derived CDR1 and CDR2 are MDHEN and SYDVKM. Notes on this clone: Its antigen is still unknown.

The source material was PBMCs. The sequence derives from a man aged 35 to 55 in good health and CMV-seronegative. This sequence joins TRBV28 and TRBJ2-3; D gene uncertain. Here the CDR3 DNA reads TGTGCCAGCAATCTCCACCCTAACCCCCCCAGCACAGATACGCAGTATTTT. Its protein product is CASNLHPNPPSTDTQYF.